The entry below gives a single T cell receptor beta chain sequence along with its context. The data belong to a study of blood T cell repertoires in COVID-19. Study in general: Samples came from the United States, Italy and Spain, spanning acute and convalescent COVID-19.

CDR3 length equals 13 residues. Germline values: CDR1 SEHNR, CDR2 FQNEAQ (reference sequence). V lost 6 bases and J lost 8; bases outside the gene matches: 3. Method: immunoSEQ multiplex PCR; TCRdb's copy keeps in-frame clones and lacks some. There are about 270,000 clones in the sample; approximately 89% occur only once, and about 10% lies in the top ten. This sequence joins TRBV7-9 and TRBJ1-4; 10 bases line up with TRBD1. The sequencing sample was made of peripheral blood. The TCR comes from a man between 35 and 55 years old with active or convalescent COVID-19. The CDR3 nucleotides are TGTGCCAGCAGGGGACAGGGGACCGAAAAACTGTTTTTT. This translates into CASRGQGTEKLFF.